The present TCR beta chain was sequenced within a study of T cells of healthy individuals (dated by TCRdb to the late 2010s). With respect to this clonotype: The antigen this receptor binds is unknown. No clone much larger than this one lies a single base away; base qualities are absent.

Libraries were prepared through 5' RACE. TCRdb lists the instrument as Illumina MiSeq. TCRdb ran its own pipeline on the public reads, namely fastp trimming at Q25 and MiXCR clone calling, and kept in-frame beta chains. Every CDR3 protein is listed once, alongside the most common genes and DNA of its rows. The sample table records nearly 100,000 distinct CDR3 sequences; 17% of these occur just once. The top ten clonotypes cover around 6.4% of the sample. The clonotype originates from a human donor in good health.

The CDR3 region has the sequence CASRREAGNWDTEAFF. The bases read TGTGCCAGCAGGCGAGAGGCAGGGAATTGGGACACTGAAGCTTTCTTT. The sequence joins TRBV27 to TRBJ1-1; TRBD1 is possibly the D segment (5 matching bases). CDR1 and CDR2, per the germline V gene (reference sequence), are MNHEY and SMNVEV. Relative to germline, V is 6 bases shorter and J is 3 bases shorter, with 20 bases between their ends. Including cysteine and phenylalanine, the CDR3 has 16 amino acids. The CDR3 DNA has 48 bases and is translated from base 1.